The clone carrying this T cell receptor beta chain was counted many times. What it binds is unknown. Time point given: newly diagnosed GD, antithyroid drugs for less than 3 months. RNA extracted from PBMCs served as the sequencing template. CDR1 is SGDLS, CDR2 YYNGEE, per germline. Losses at the gene ends were 1 base for V and 4 bases for J; bases not matched to a gene: 9. This CDR3 spans 16 amino acids. iRepertoire HTBI primers and Arm-PCR of CDR3 regions built TCR beta libraries. TCRdb recomputed calls from the multiplex PCR reads with MiXCR, one row per CDR3 protein. The sample has roughly 500,000 distinct CDR3 sequences, approximately 14% seen once. The sample originates from a study of regulatory T cells in long-lasting Graves disease. The study's findings and limits: Persistent disease preferred TRBV28, TRBJ1-2 and TRBJ2-5; new disease, TRBV20-1 and TRBJ2-1.

These same records also appear under a second study, on T cells in Graves' hyperthyroidism and ophthalmopathy.

The receptor's source is a woman aged 45 to 65 with Graves disease. The material was peripheral blood mononuclear cells (PBMCs), obtained at new diagnosis, from a patient treated with antithyroid drugs. The V gene is TRBV9, the J gene TRBJ2-3; 7 bases map to TRBD2. CDR3 DNA sequence: TGTGCCAGCAGCGTACGCGGGCGGGAGATCGCAGATACGCAGTATTTT. The encoded protein is CASSVRGREIADTQYF.